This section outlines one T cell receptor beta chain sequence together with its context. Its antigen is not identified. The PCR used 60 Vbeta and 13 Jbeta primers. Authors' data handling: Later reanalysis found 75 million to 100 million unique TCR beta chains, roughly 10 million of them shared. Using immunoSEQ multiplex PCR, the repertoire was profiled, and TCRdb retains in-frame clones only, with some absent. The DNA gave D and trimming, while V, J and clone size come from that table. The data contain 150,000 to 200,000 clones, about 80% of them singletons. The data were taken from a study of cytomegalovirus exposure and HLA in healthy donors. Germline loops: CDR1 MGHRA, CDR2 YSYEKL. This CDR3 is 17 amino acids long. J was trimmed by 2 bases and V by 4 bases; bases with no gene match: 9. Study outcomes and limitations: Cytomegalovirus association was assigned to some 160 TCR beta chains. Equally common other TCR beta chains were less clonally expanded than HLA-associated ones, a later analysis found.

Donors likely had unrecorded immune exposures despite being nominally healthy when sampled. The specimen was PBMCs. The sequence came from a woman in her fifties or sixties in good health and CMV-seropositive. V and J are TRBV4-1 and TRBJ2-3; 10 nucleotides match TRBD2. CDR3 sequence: CASSRGTSGDPTDTQYF. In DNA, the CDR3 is TGCGCCAGCAGCCGGGGAACTAGCGGGGACCCCACAGATACGCAGTATTTT.